The clone carrying this T cell receptor beta chain was observed a few times. The antigen remains unidentified. From germline, CDR1 is SGHKS and CDR2 YYEKEE (reference sequence). The CDR3 runs to 14 residues. Trimming pared 0 bases from V and 2 bases from J, leaving 8 bases between. The sample is drawn from a study of T cell responses to AZD1222 COVID-19 vaccine. Sequencing was performed with immunoSEQ multiplex PCR; in TCRdb, only in-frame clones are kept and a portion is missing. Found here are 90,000 to 120,000 clones, more than 85% of them singletons; the top ten hold about 5%. Study-wide results and caveats: As reported, nearly half of all spike-specific TCRs target variant regions that are unmutated. Donor demographics were predominantly white British with a female majority; clonal diversity may be underestimated. Among vaccine-associated CD4 TCRs, coverage spanned spike, with dominance at 160-218 and 743-854.

The chain combines TRBV5-5 with TRBJ1-2, with D possibly TRBD1 on 6 matching bases. This sequence was found in an adult in good health. The source was peripheral blood, collected on day 0 of AZD1222 vaccination. As DNA, the CDR3 is TGTGCCAGCAGCTTGGGACAGGCCAACTATGGCTACACCTTC. Translating it yields CASSLGQANYGYTF. The whole variable domain, remainder taken from reference TRBV5-5 and TRBJ1-2, is DAGVTQSPTHLIKTRGQQVTLRCSPISGHKSVSWYQQVLGQGPQFIFQYYEKEERGRGNFPDRFSARQFPNYSSELNVNALLLGDSALYLCASSLGQANYGYTFGSGTRLTVV.